The clone carrying this T cell receptor (beta chain) has only one observation. The CDR3 has 18 residues. The germline gives CDR1 LGHNT, CDR2 FRNRAP. V lost 5 bases, J lost 6 bases, and 15 bases stayed unmatched. These data originate in a study of blood T cell repertoires in COVID-19. Looking at the study overall: Some COVID-19 samples were acute and others convalescent; all came from the United States, Italy and Spain. T cells, B-cell-depleted T cells, or PBMCs supplied cDNA or gDNA.

Per the original methods: Amplification from reference gene primers served as the basis for estimated nucleated cell counts. The protocol was immunoSEQ multiplex PCR, while the TCRdb copy is restricted to in-frame clones and leaves out a portion. The V and J calls and clone size were taken over from that table, and D and trimming were inferred from the DNA. This repertoire shows some 160,000 clones, 75% to 80% found once; its top ten account for approximately 15%. V is TRBV12-5 and J is TRBJ2-2; TRBD2 aligns across 10 bases. Sequenced sample: peripheral blood. The sequence was obtained from a woman older than 75 with acute or convalescent COVID-19. Here the CDR3 DNA reads TGTGCTAGTGGTAGACCGGGACTAGCGTCCCCGGGGGCCGGGGAGCTGTTTTTT. Translated, it gives CASGRPGLASPGAGELFF.